This TCR beta chain was found in a study of blood T cell repertoires in COVID-19. For the study at large: Material from acute and convalescent COVID-19 was sourced from the United States, Italy and Spain.

The CDR3 has 14 residues. The V and J ends lost 7 bases and 3 bases respectively, with 15 bases between them. Germline assignment: CDR1 GTSNPN and CDR2 SVGIG (reference sequence). Under the authors' procedure: Cell counts per sample came from amplifying reference gene primers. TCRdb's copy holds only in-frame clones and misses some; the assay was immunoSEQ multiplex PCR. V and J calls and clone size are copied from that table; D and trimming were computed from the DNA. Of some 160,000 clones in the sample, around nine tenths were seen once. The sample was peripheral blood. The sequence derives from a woman between 70 and 85 years old with COVID-19, enrolled during active disease. The V gene is TRBV30, the J gene TRBJ2-2; D unresolved. CDR3 sequence reads: CASAPRRHTGELFF. As DNA, the CDR3 is TGTGCCTCTGCCCCTAGGCGGCACACCGGGGAGCTGTTTTTT.